This passage covers 26 T cell receptor beta chains from one sample sequenced in a study of T cell responses to AZD1222 COVID-19 vaccine. Some clones are missing from TCRdb's copy, which holds only in-frame ones; the method was immunoSEQ multiplex PCR. The table shows tens of thousands of clones, with 60% to 85% occurring only once. The sample here was peripheral blood, taken 28 days after the second AZD1222 dose. The receptors shown here come from an adult who received the AZD1222 COVID-19 vaccine.

The chain combines TRBV12-3 or TRBV12-4 with TRBJ2-1, with D unresolved. The length of the CDR3 is 10 residues. Trimming stripped 6 bases from V and 9 bases from J, with 6 bases between. In DNA form, the CDR3 reads TGTGCCAGCAGCAACGGTGAGCAGTTCTTC. It translates to CASSNGEQFF.

Only one count was recorded for this clone. The V gene is TRBV7-9, the J gene TRBJ1-6; D may be TRBD1 (6 bases). The CDR3 is 14 residues long. Trimming removed 5 bases from V and 7 bases from J, with 12 bases in between. Germline V gene data show CDR1 as SEHNR and CDR2 as FQNEAQ (reference sequence). This CDR3 reads CASSPDSQNSPLHF. The DNA of the CDR3 is TGTGCCAGCAGCCCGGACAGCCAGAATTCACCCCTCCACTTT.

The table lists this clone with a few counts. The rearrangement joins TRBV4-2 to TRBJ2-7; 7 nucleotides align to TRBD2. Germline CDR1 is LGHNA and CDR2 is YNFKEQ. The CDR3 consists of 14 residues. V lost 4 bases, J lost 4 bases, and 7 bases stayed unmatched. CDR3 DNA sequence: TGTGCCAGCAGCCCCGGGGAGGGGTCATACGAGCAGTACTTC. Translating gives CASSPGEGSYEQYF.

V and J are TRBV6-5 and TRBJ2-3; D unresolved. The V gene's germline CDR1 is MNHEY and CDR2 SVGAGI. The CDR3 spans 12 residues. Trimming pared 7 bases from V and 2 bases from J, leaving 7 bases between. CDR3 in DNA: TGTGCCAGCAAGGGCCACACAGATACGCAGTATTTT. Protein product: CASKGHTDTQYF.

This clone was counted only a few times. This CDR3 is CAIRTGDYEQYF. CDR3 DNA sequence: TGTGCGATACGGACAGGGGATTACGAGCAGTACTTC. The chain employs TRBV7-2 and TRBJ2-7; 9 bases agree with TRBD1. The CDR3 consists of 12 residues. The germline V gene encodes CDR1 SGHTA and CDR2 FQGNSA. Variable domain in full (rest from reference TRBV7-2 and TRBJ2-7): GAGVSQSPSNKVTEKGKDVELRCDPISGHTALYWYRQSLGQGLEFLIYFQGNSAPDKSGLPSDRFSAERTGGSVSTLTIQRTQQEDSAVYLCAIRTGDYEQYFGPGTRLTVT.

The chain employs TRBV2 and TRBJ1-6; 10 nucleotides align to TRBD1. This CDR3 has 15 residues. With V trimmed by 4 bases and J by 9 bases, 6 bases remained unmatched. The germline CDR1 and CDR2 sequences are SNHLY and FYNNEI. In nucleotides, the CDR3 is TGTGCCAGCAGTGCTAAGGGACAGGGGCCTTCACCCCTCCACTTT. Translation gives CASSAKGQGPSPLHF.

The chain couples TRBV9 to TRBJ2-3; TRBD2 is a possible D gene (7 bases). The CDR3 has 13 amino acids. The germline V gene encodes CDR1 SGDLS and CDR2 YYNGEE. The germline V and J ends were trimmed by 0 bases and 12 bases, with 14 bases remaining between them. The CDR3 reads CASSVVGGGPQYF. The CDR3 DNA reads TGTGCCAGCAGCGTAGTTGGGGGGGGGCCTCAGTATTTT. Supplemented by reference TRBV9 and TRBJ2-3, the full variable domain reads DSGVTQTPKHLITATGQRVTLRCSPRSGDLSVYWYQQSLDQGLQFLIQYYNGEERAKGNILERFSAQQFPDLHSELNLSSLELGDSALYFCASSVVGGGPQYFGPGTRLTVL.

The V gene is TRBV19, the J gene TRBJ1-3, with a possible D match to TRBD1 (6 bases). Germline CDR1 reads LNHDA; CDR2 reads SQIVND (reference sequence). This CDR3 has 14 amino acids. Trimming removed 4 bases at V and 2 bases at J, with 9 bases between. CDR3 region: CASSTQGAGNTIYF. CDR3 coding DNA: TGTGCCAGTAGTACACAGGGTGCTGGAAACACCATATATTTT.

The chain links TRBV6-5 to TRBJ2-4; D call uncertain. The CDR3 has 14 amino acids. V lost 6 bases, J lost 7 bases, and 16 bases lay in between. Germline V gives CDR1 MNHEY, CDR2 SVGAGI. The chain's CDR3 is CASRADVQANIQYF. In DNA form, the CDR3 reads TGTGCCAGCAGAGCCGATGTGCAAGCTAACATTCAGTACTTC.

J is TRBJ2-1 and V is TRBV10-3; TRBD2 aligns across 11 bases. The CDR3 consists of 13 residues. Germline loops: CDR1 ENHRY, CDR2 SYGVKD. V shed 10 bases and J 6 bases; nucleotides not matched to a gene: 5. CDR3: CATAGTSGNEQFF. CDR3 DNA sequence: TGTGCCACCGCGGGGACTAGCGGCAATGAGCAGTTCTTC.

This clone has a handful of counts. The chain couples TRBV6-5 to TRBJ1-4, with no clear D. This CDR3 region has 14 residues. Deletions cut 6 bases from V and 5 bases from J, with 13 bases between. CDR1 is MNHEY, CDR2 SVGAGI, per germline. This CDR3 is CASRRARENEKLFF. CDR3 in DNA: TGTGCCAGCAGGCGGGCTAGAGAAAATGAAAAACTGTTTTTT.

This chain connects TRBV5-1 to TRBJ1-6; D gene unclear. This CDR3 spans 16 amino acids. Germline V CDR1 and CDR2: SGHRS, YFSETQ. V gave up 0 bases and J gave up 8 bases, with 15 bases separating them. Here the CDR3 reads CASSLGSPEKYSPLHF. In DNA, the CDR3 is TGCGCCAGCAGCTTGGGCAGCCCGGAGAAGTATTCACCCCTCCACTTT.

The chain carries TRBV13 and TRBJ1-3, with 7 nucleotides matching TRBD1. The CDR3 spans 20 residues. Germline loops: CDR1 PRHDT, CDR2 FYEKMQ (reference sequence). V lost 5 bases and J lost 0; bases outside the gene matches: 19. The CDR3 DNA sequence: TGTGCCAGCAGCCAATATAACCTGTACAGGGGCGACCTCTCTGGAAACACCATATATTTT. This codes for CASSQYNLYRGDLSGNTIYF.

In DNA, the CDR3 is TGTGCCAGCAGCTTAGGCCCGGGCTTAAGGGGCTACACCTTC. It is translated as CASSLGPGLRGYTF. J is TRBJ1-2 and V is TRBV11-3; D gene ambiguous. Trimming left V 1 base short and J 8 bases short, with 14 bases between. From germline, CDR1 is SGHNT and CDR2 YENEEA. The CDR3 contains 14 residues.

The chain combines TRBV5-4 with TRBJ1-2, with D possibly being TRBD1 (5 bases). Germline V gene data show CDR1 as SGHNT and CDR2 as YYREEE (reference sequence). The length of the CDR3 is 14 residues. V shed 0 bases and J shed 2 bases, with 8 bases lying between them. The CDR3 DNA is TGTGCCAGCAGCTTGGCCAGGGACAACTATGGCTACACCTTC. Protein sequence: CASSLARDNYGYTF.

This chain links TRBV12-3 or TRBV12-4 with TRBJ1-1; D possibly corresponds to TRBD1 (6 bases). The V end was cut by 3 bases, the J end by 8 bases, with 7 bases between. This CDR3 region has 11 residues. The CDR3 DNA follows: TGTGCCAGCAGTTTGGGGACAGAAGCTTTCTTT. Amino acid sequence: CASSLGTEAFF.

The chain uses TRBV7-2 and TRBJ1-6, with D unresolved. This CDR3 is built from 15 residues. Germline assignment: CDR1 SGHTA and CDR2 FQGNSA. Trimming stripped 2 bases from V and 8 bases from J, with 13 bases between. The CDR3 sequence: CASSLLYGSDSPLHF. The DNA of the CDR3 is TGTGCCAGCAGCTTATTATACGGGAGCGATTCACCCCTCCACTTT.

This rearrangement joins TRBV30 to TRBJ1-1, with no clear D. The CDR3 length is 15 residues. The V and J ends lost 2 bases and 0 bases respectively, with 13 bases between them. CDR1 and CDR2 (germline): GTSNPN, SVGIG (reference sequence). The DNA for the CDR3 is TGTGCCTGGAGTTATGCCCAGGCCATGAACACTGAAGCTTTCTTT. Protein: CAWSYAQAMNTEAFF. Using reference TRBV30 and TRBJ1-1 for the parts outside the CDR3, the full variable domain is SQTIHQWPATLVQPVGSPLSLECTVEGTSNPNLYWYRQAAGRGLQLLFYSVGIGQISSEVPQNLSASRPQDRQFILSSKKLLLSDSGFYLCAWSYAQAMNTEAFFGQGTRLTVV.

CDR3 in DNA: TGTGCCAGTAGTATAGGTCTCTTCAATGAAAAACTGTTTTTT. Amino acid sequence: CASSIGLFNEKLFF. The chain employs TRBV19 and TRBJ1-4; D is uncertain. Trimming shortened V by 1 base and J by 5 bases, and 8 bases separated the two germline ends. Germline loops: CDR1 LNHDA, CDR2 SQIVND (reference sequence). The length of the CDR3 is 14 residues.

The V gene is TRBV4-3, the J gene TRBJ2-4; weak D call: TRBD2 (5 bases). Trimming shortened V by 1 base and J by 8 bases, and 9 bases separated the two germline ends. Germline loops: CDR1 LGHNA, CDR2 YSLEER. This CDR3 spans 13 amino acids. CDR3 coding DNA: TGCGCCAGCAGCCAAGGGGAGAGAGACATTCAGTACTTC. This gives the protein CASSQGERDIQYF.

Comments on this clone: The DNA is omitted, as the CDR3 cannot be located on it reliably, and the CDR3 follows TCRdb's listing. V and J are TRBV21-1 and TRBJ2-7; TRBD2, the D gene given by the table, was not confirmed from the DNA. TRBV21-1 is shown as a pseudogene. The CDR3 has 19 residues if both end residues are counted. The CDR3 sequence is CASSKDPFGGGAFLEEQYF.

The V and J genes are TRBV5-1 and TRBJ2-2; D possibly corresponds to TRBD1 (6 bases). The CDR3 length is 17 residues. Per the germline V gene, CDR1 is SGHRS and CDR2 is YFSETQ. Trimming removed 5 bases at V and 4 bases at J, with 21 bases between. The CDR3 loop is CASSGGPARRSTGELFF. CDR3 nucleotides: TGCGCCAGCAGTGGGGGCCCGGCCCGGAGATCCACCGGGGAGCTGTTTTTT.

The V and J genes are TRBV5-1 and TRBJ2-1; the D gene is possibly TRBD1 (6 bases). Germline V gene data show CDR1 as SGHRS and CDR2 as YFSETQ. The CDR3 loop spans 13 amino acids. V was trimmed by 4 bases and J by 10 bases, leaving 15 bases between them. CDR3 sequence reads: CASSRDRGYEQFF. In nucleotides, the CDR3 is TGCGCCAGCAGCCGAGATAGGGGGTACGAGCAGTTCTTC.

This rearrangement joins TRBV7-2 to TRBJ1-6; D uncertain. Trimming left V 5 bases short and J 7 bases short, with 9 bases between. The CDR3 runs 13 residues. Per the germline V gene, CDR1 is SGHTA and CDR2 is FQGNSA. This CDR3 reads CASSLDLNSPLHF. For the CDR3, the DNA is TGTGCCAGCAGCCTCGACCTAAATTCACCCCTCCACTTT.

J is TRBJ2-2 and V is TRBV14; D is uncertain. V shed 4 bases and J shed 7 bases, with 10 bases lying between them. The CDR3 totals 13 residues. Germline-derived CDR1 and CDR2 are SGHDN and FVKESK. The CDR3 sequence is CASSPRTDGELFF. In DNA form, the CDR3 reads TGTGCCAGCAGCCCTCGGACGGACGGGGAGCTGTTTTTT.

In this sample, this clone turned up a few times. The rearrangement joins TRBV28 to TRBJ1-5; D may be TRBD1 (6 bases). The CDR3 length is 15 residues. The germline V gene encodes CDR1 MDHEN and CDR2 SYDVKM. The V gene lost 2 bases and the J gene lost 4 bases, with 12 bases spanning the gap. As DNA, the CDR3 is TGTGCCAGCAGTTTAAACAGGGAAAGAAATCAGCCCCAGCATTTT. Translating it yields CASSLNRERNQPQHF. The full variable domain, its missing parts supplied by reference TRBV28 and TRBJ1-5, is DVKVTQSSRYLVKRTGEKVFLECVQDMDHENMFWYRQDPGLGLRLIYFSYDVKMKEKGDIPEGYSVSREKKERFSLILESASTNQTSMYLCASSLNRERNQPQHFGDGTRLSIL.